This T cell receptor beta chain appears in the sequencing data of a study of cytomegalovirus exposure and HLA in healthy donors. Overall study context: It was reported in a later analysis that the roughly 120 validation repertoires used the same platform as the 550 to 800 first-cohort repertoires.

Findings and limits, study-wide: It was 164 TCR beta chains that were listed as cytomegalovirus-associated. In the 95 to 150 validation repertoires, a later analysis found that first-cohort TCR clusters tended to co-occur.

Data came from immunoSEQ multiplex PCR; TCRdb stores just in-frame clones and leaves some out. The data hold approximately 200,000 clones, with more than 65% observed a single time. This clone was counted once. Its cognate antigen is unknown. This TCR was recovered from a young woman in good health and CMV-seropositive. Sequenced: PBMCs.

This chain's CDR3 is CSVVGGAGNTEAFF. CDR3 bases: TGCAGCGTTGTAGGGGGCGCGGGGAACACTGAAGCTTTCTTT. The chain combines TRBV29-1 with TRBJ1-1; TRBD1 matches 7 bases. The ends lost 4 bases at V and 1 base at J; junction bases unmatched: 6. CDR1 is SQVTM, CDR2 ANQGSEA, per germline. CDR3 size: 14 residues.